The 18 T cell receptor beta chains below all came from one sample that was sequenced in a study of STAT5B mutations in CD4+ large granular lymphocyte leukemia. Using immunoSEQ multiplex PCR, the repertoire was profiled, and TCRdb retains in-frame clones only, with some absent. In the table there are about 18,000 clones, approximately 84% of which are singletons. The sequencing input was CD4+ T cells from blood buffy coats. These TCRs come from a human donor in good health.

V gene TRBV7-9 combines with J gene TRBJ2-1; a possible D gene is TRBD2 (5 bases). CDR1 is SEHNR and CDR2 is FQNEAQ in the germline V gene (reference sequence). Trimming pared 0 bases from V and 9 bases from J, leaving 9 bases between. The CDR3 extends over 13 amino acids. DNA for the CDR3: TGTGCCAGCAGCTTAGCAGGTAGCGTTGAGCAGTTCTTC. Its translation is CASSLAGSVEQFF.

Concerning this clone itself: One end of the junction fails to match germline, which may point to a read error. The J gene is TRBJ2-1, the V gene TRBV11-3; 8 bases agree with TRBD2. The CDR3 contains 13 residues. Germline assignment: CDR1 SGHNT and CDR2 YENEEA. The CDR3 DNA reads as TGTGCCAGCAGCTTAGACCCTAGCGGGCCCGGGGTCTTC. This sequence encodes CASSLDPSGPGVF.

This clone was seen only once. Written as DNA, the CDR3 is TGCAGTGCTAGACCGAATCAGCCCCAGCATTTT. It encodes CSARPNQPQHF. The chain couples TRBV20-1 to TRBJ1-5; D is unclear. V lost 2 bases to trimming and J lost 4 bases, with 3 bases between them. The CDR3 totals 11 residues. Germline V lookup: CDR1 DFQATT, CDR2 SNEGSKA (reference sequence).

CDR3 nucleotide sequence: TGTGCCAGCAGTTACGGACAGGGGGCATACACAGATACGCAGTATTTT. This sequence encodes CASSYGQGAYTDTQYF. The rearrangement joins TRBV6-5 to TRBJ2-3; 11 bases map to TRBD1. This CDR3 comprises 16 residues. V was pared by 2 bases and J by 2 bases, with 3 bases of the junction left unmatched. Germline CDR1 reads MNHEY; CDR2 reads SVGAGI.

The J gene is TRBJ2-1, the V gene TRBV9, with TRBD2 matching over 7 bases. V shed 4 bases, J shed 7 bases, and the junction held 8 bases outside the gene matches. The length of the CDR3 is 14 residues. Germline V gene lookup returns CDR1 SGDLS and CDR2 YYNGEE. CDR3: CASSLGPGGNEQFF. Written as DNA, the CDR3 is TGTGCCAGCAGCCTAGGACCCGGGGGGAATGAGCAGTTCTTC.

V and J are TRBV9 and TRBJ2-5, with D possibly matching TRBD1 (6 bases). The CDR3 loop spans 13 amino acids. The V end was cut by 8 bases, the J end by 2 bases, with 13 bases between. Germline V gene data show CDR1 as SGDLS and CDR2 as YYNGEE. For the CDR3, the DNA is TGTGCCAGTGCCAGGGGATTACAAGAGACCCAGTACTTC. It specifies CASARGLQETQYF.

CDR3 nucleotides: TGTGCCAGCAATTCAGGGGTTGGTTTTGGAAACACCATATATTTT. Protein sequence: CASNSGVGFGNTIYF. The chain employs TRBV6-6 and TRBJ1-3; tentatively, D is TRBD1 (6 bases). The length of the CDR3 is 15 residues. The V gene's germline CDR1 is MNHNY and CDR2 SVGAGI (reference sequence). Trimming left V 7 bases short and J 3 bases short, with 16 bases between.

The chain has TRBV6-5 and TRBJ1-1; D may be TRBD1 (5 bases). V was cut by 4 bases and J by 2 bases, with 8 bases left in between. CDR3 length equals 13 residues. Germline CDR1 and CDR2: MNHEY and SVGAGI. In DNA form, the CDR3 reads TGTGCCAGCAGTTTGACAGCTAACACTGAAGCTTTCTTT. This sequence encodes CASSLTANTEAFF.

In its sample, this clone was seen once. The chain is built from TRBV4-2 and TRBJ2-7; D is possibly TRBD1 (5 bases). Germline V gene lookup returns CDR1 LGHNA and CDR2 YNFKEQ. The CDR3 consists of 16 residues. Trimming shortened V by 0 bases and J by 3 bases, and 15 bases separated the two germline ends. The CDR3 reads CASSQEGRRDSYEQYF. For the CDR3, the DNA is TGTGCCAGCAGCCAAGAGGGGCGTAGAGACAGCTACGAGCAGTACTTC.

The gene calls are TRBV18 and TRBJ2-7; D is perhaps TRBD1 (6 bases). The length of the CDR3 is 14 residues. From germline, CDR1 is KGHSH and CDR2 LQKENI. Trimming pared 3 bases from V and 1 base from J, leaving 10 bases between. The CDR3 nucleotides are TGTGCCAGCTCACCCGGACAGTTGTCCTACGAGCAGTACTTC. This translates into CASSPGQLSYEQYF.

The chain carries TRBV19 and TRBJ2-5, with TRBD1 matching over 7 bases. Germline V gene lookup returns CDR1 LNHDA and CDR2 SQIVND (reference sequence). After removal of 5 bases from V and 4 bases from J, the junction contained 1 base not matched to a gene. The CDR3 spans 12 residues. The CDR3 DNA reads TGTGCCAGTAGTCGACAGGGAGAGACCCAGTACTTC. The encoded protein is CASSRQGETQYF.

This chain joins TRBV19 and TRBJ2-5; unclear D gene. Per germline, CDR1 LNHDA and CDR2 SQIVND (reference sequence). Trimming shortened V by 3 bases and J by 4 bases, and 12 bases separated the two germline ends. The CDR3 totals 14 residues. CDR3 residues: CASSISSGRETQYF. The CDR3 region has the DNA TGTGCCAGTAGTATTTCATCCGGTCGAGAGACCCAGTACTTC.

The V gene is TRBV6-5, the J gene TRBJ1-1; 8 nucleotides match TRBD1. This CDR3 region has 15 residues. CDR1 and CDR2 from the germline V gene are MNHEY and SVGAGI. The V segment lost 7 bases and the J segment 5 bases; nucleotides outside the gene matches: 12. The CDR3 spells CASTLGGRGQTEAFF. CDR3 DNA: TGTGCCAGCACCTTAGGGGGCAGGGGGCAAACTGAAGCTTTCTTT.

The chain employs TRBV27 and TRBJ1-2; D possibly corresponds to TRBD1 (5 bases). V gave up 2 bases and J gave up 3 bases, with 7 bases separating them. Germline V CDR1 and CDR2: MNHEY, SMNVEV (reference sequence). This CDR3 region has 13 residues. The CDR3 loop reads CASSLRQYYGYTF. The CDR3 nucleotides read TGTGCCAGCAGTTTAAGACAGTACTATGGCTACACCTTC.

The V call is TRBV29-1, the J call TRBJ2-3; the match to TRBD2 covers 12 bases. Per germline, CDR1 SQVTM and CDR2 ANQGSEA. The CDR3 sequence is 14 residues long. V shed 8 bases, J shed 2 bases, and the junction held 5 bases outside the gene matches. The DNA for the CDR3 is TGCAGCATATGGACTAGCGGGATCACAGATACGCAGTATTTT. Encoded protein: CSIWTSGITDTQYF.

The chain joins TRBV25-1 to TRBJ2-6; D gene ambiguous. V was trimmed by 1 base and J by 7 bases, leaving 8 bases between them. The CDR3 length is 14 residues. Looked up from germline, CDR1 is MGHDK and CDR2 is SYGVNS. The CDR3 coding sequence is TGTGCCAGCAGTGAATCTAGGAAAGCCAACGTCCTGACTTTC. Translating it yields CASSESRKANVLTF.

The gene calls are TRBV18 and TRBJ2-3; no firm D call. The germline V gene encodes CDR1 KGHSH and CDR2 LQKENI. This CDR3 region has 14 residues. V dropped 0 bases and J dropped 3 bases, with 7 bases sitting between them. As DNA, the CDR3 is TGTGCCAGCTCACCACCGTACAGTACAGATACGCAGTATTTT. Residues: CASSPPYSTDTQYF. Complete variable domain (other parts from reference TRBV18 and TRBJ2-3): NAGVMQNPRHLVRRRGQEARLRCSPMKGHSHVYWYRQLPEEGLKFMVYLQKENIIDESGMPKERFSAEFPKEGPSILRIQQVVRGDSAAYFCASSPPYSTDTQYFGPGTRLTVL.

The chain combines TRBV19 with TRBJ2-4; D is uncertain. Per germline, CDR1 LNHDA and CDR2 SQIVND (reference sequence). The CDR3 sequence is 15 residues long. The V end was cut by 4 bases, the J end by 0 bases, with 10 bases between. The CDR3: CASSNQALAKNIQYF. DNA for the CDR3: TGTGCCAGTAGTAATCAGGCCCTAGCCAAAAACATTCAGTACTTC.